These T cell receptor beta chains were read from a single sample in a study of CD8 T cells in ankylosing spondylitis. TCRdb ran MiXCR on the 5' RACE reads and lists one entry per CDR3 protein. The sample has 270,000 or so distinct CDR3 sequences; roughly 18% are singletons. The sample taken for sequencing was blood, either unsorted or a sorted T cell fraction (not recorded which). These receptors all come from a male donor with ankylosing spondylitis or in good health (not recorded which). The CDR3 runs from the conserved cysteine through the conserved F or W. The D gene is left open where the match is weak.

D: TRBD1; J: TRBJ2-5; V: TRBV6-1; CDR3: CASSPRFREGARETQYF
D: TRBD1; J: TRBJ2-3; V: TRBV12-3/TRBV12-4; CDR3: CASSFRPDRKITDTQYF
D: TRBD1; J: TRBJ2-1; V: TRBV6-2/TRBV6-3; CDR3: CASSFASGTGFDNEQFF
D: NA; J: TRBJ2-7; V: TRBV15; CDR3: CATSRVGGYEQYF
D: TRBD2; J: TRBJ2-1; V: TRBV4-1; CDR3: CASSPLAEDYNEQFF
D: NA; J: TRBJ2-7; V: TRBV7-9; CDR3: CASSRLSSYEQYF
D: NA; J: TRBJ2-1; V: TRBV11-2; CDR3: CASNGNNEQFF
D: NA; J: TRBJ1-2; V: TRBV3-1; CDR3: CASSVRDIPNYGYTF
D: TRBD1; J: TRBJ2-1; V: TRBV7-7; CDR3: CASSRGTGETSEQFF
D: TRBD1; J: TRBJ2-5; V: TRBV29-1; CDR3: CSAPATGGGETQYF
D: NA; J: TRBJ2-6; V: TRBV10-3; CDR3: CAISEDSSGLLGANVLTF
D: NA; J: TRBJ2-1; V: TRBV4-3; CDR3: CASSQGTSSSYNEQFF
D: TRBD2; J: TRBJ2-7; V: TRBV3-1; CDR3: CASSLTSGDPYEQYF
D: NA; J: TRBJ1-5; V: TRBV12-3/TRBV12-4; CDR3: CATRDSEGQGNQPQHF
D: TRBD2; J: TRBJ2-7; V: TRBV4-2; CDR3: CASSQDGTSFQVSYEQYF
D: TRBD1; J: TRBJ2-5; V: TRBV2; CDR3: CASRNTGGWETQYF
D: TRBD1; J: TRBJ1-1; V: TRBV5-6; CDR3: CASSAGGSNTEAFF
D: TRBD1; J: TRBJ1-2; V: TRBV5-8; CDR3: CASSSLPGQPDGYTF
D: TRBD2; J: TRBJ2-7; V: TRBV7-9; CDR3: CASSFPGTNIYEQYF
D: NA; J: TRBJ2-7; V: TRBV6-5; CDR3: CASSYSAGPSYEQYF
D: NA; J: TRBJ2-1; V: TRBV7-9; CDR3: CASSYLARGGNEQFF
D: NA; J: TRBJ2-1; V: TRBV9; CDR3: CASSPTGPNNEQFF
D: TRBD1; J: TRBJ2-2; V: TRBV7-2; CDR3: CASSLPTGVGELFF
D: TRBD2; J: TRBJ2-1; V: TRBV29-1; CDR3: CSVEWPSGRHNEQFF
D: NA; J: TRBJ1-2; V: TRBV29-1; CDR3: CSVNRGERPYGYTF
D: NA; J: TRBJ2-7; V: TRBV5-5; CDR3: CASSYTYEQYF
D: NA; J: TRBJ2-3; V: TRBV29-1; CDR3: CSVAQQSTDTQYF
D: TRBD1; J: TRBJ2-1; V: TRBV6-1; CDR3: CASRVEGTGSNEQFF
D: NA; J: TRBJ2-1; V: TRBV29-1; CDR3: CSVDDGSSYNEQFF
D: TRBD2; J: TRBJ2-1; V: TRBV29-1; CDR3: CSVPFSGRKDEQFF
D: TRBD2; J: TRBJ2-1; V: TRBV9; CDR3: CASSVEETSGRAEQFF
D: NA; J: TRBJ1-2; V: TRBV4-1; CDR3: CASSQDDGNYGYTF
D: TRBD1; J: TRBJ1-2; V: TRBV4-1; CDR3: CASSQLTGMSYTF
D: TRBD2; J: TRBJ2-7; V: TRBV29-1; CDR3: CSVDFGLAGGGYEQYF
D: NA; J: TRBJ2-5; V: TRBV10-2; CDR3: CASIGTIGGETQYF
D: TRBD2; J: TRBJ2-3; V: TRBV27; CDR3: CASIFGIGRAADTQYF
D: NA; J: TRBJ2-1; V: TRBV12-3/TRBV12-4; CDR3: CASSSSGGHEQFF
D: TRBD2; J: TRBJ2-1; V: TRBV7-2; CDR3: CASSETSGRAGEQFF
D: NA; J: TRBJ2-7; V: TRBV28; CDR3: CASSLARRGDEQYF
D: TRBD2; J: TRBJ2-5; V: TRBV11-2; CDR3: CASSLTEAGGPLETQYF
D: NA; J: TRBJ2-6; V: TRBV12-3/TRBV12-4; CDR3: CASSFGLSGANVLTF
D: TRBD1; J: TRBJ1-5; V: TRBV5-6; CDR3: CASTQKGAYGNQPQHF
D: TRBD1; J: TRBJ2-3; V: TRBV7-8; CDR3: CASSMGQDSDTQYF
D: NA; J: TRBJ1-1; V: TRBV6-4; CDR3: CASSEATNTEAFF
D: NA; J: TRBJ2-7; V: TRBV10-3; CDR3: CAISEGTFPYEQYF
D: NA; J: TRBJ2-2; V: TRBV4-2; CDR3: CASSQEGTGKLAVGELFF